This TCR beta chain was observed in a study of cytomegalovirus exposure and HLA in healthy donors. Whole-study context: HLA-typed donors contributed 65 million to 95 million unique TCRs, which were held in an early data release. General study findings and limits: Being productive about 87% or about 30% of the time was typical of most TCR beta V segments in an earlier analysis.

With respect to this clone: Its specificity is unknown.

The germline V gene encodes CDR1 LGHNA and CDR2 YNFKEQ. The V gene end was trimmed by 4 bases and the J gene end by 4 bases; junction bases not matched to a gene: 11. The CDR3 loop spans 17 amino acids. Amplification used 60 Vbeta primers and 13 Jbeta primers. Produced via immunoSEQ multiplex PCR; TCRdb's table is partial and in-frame only. Of approximately 150,000 clones listed, approximately 81% are singletons. V and J are TRBV4-2 and TRBJ2-1; TRBD2 matches at 9 bases. Material: PBMCs. The sequence derives from a boy aged 2 to 10 in good health and CMV-seronegative. The CDR3 sequence: CASSRRKRLAVYNEQFF. The CDR3 DNA is TGTGCCAGCAGCCGTCGTAAGAGACTAGCGGTATACAATGAGCAGTTCTTC.